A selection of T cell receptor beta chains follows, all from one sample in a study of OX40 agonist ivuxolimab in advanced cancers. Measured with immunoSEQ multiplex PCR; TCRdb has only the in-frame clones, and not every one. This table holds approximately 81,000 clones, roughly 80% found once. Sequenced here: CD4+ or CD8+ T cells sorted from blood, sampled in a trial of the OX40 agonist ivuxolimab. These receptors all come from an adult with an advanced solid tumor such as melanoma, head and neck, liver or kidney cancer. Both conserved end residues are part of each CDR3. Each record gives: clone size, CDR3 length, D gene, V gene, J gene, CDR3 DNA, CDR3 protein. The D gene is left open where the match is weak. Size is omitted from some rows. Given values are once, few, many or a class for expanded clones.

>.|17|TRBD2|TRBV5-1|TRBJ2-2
TGCGCCAGCAGCCCTGGCCCTAGCGGGGGGCCTGGCGTGGAGCTGTTTTTT
CASSPGPSGGPGVELFF
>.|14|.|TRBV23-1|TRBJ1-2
TGCGCCAGCAGTCAAAAACAGACCCATTATGGCTACACCTTC
CASSQKQTHYGYTF
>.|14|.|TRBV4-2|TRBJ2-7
TGTGCCAGCAGCCAAGCGTCCGGGAGTGGCGAGCAGTACTTC
CASSQASGSGEQYF
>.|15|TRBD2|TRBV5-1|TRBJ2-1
TGCGCCAGCGGAGTTCAGACTAGCGAGTACAATGAGCAGTTCTTC
CASGVQTSEYNEQFF
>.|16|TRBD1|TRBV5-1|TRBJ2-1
TGCGCCAGCAGTACCACGGCACAGGGGACCTACAATGAGCAGTTCTTC
CASSTTAQGTYNEQFF
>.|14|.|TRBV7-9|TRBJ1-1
TGTGCCAGCAGCTTAGGGCATATGAACACTGAAGCTTTCTTT
CASSLGHMNTEAFF
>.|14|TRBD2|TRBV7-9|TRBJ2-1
TGTGCCAGCAGCTTAGAAGGGACTAACACTGAGCAGTTCTTC
CASSLEGTNTEQFF
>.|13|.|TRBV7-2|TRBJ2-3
TGTGCCAGCAGTCGCCCTTGGGAAGATACGCAGTATTTT
CASSRPWEDTQYF
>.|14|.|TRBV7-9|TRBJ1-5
TGTGCCAGCAGCTTAGCAGGGAAAGAGCAGCCCCAGCATTTT
CASSLAGKEQPQHF
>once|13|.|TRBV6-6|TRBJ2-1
TGTGCCAGCAGTTACTCGATCGGTTCCGGGCAGTTCTTC
CASSYSIGSGQFF
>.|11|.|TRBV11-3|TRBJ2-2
TGTGCCAGCAGCCCACGTGGGGAGCTGTTTTTT
CASSPRGELFF
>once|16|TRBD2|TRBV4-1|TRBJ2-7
TGCGCCAGCAGCCCTCGACTAGCGGGGACCGACTACGAGCAGTACTTC
CASSPRLAGTDYEQYF
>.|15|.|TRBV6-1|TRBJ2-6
TGTGCCAGCAGTGTAGAGTTGAGTGGGGCCAACGTCCTGACTTTC
CASSVELSGANVLTF
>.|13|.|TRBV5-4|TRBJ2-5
TGTGCCAGCAGCCAGGAACCACTAGGTTCCCAGTACTTC
CASSQEPLGSQYF
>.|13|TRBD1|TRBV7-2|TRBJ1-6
TGTGCCAGTAGGGGACAGGGGAATTCACCCCTCCACTTT
CASRGQGNSPLHF
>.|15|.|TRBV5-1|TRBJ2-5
TGCGCCAGCAGCCCCCTGGGGCTCCTTGAAGAGACCCAGTACTTC
CASSPLGLLEETQYF
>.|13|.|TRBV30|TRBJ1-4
TGTGCCTGGAGTCGGCAGGATGGGGAAAAACTGTTTTTT
CAWSRQDGEKLFF
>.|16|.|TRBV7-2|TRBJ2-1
TGTGCCAGCAGCTTAGTGGTCGGCTACCACTACAATGAGCAGTTCTTC
CASSLVVGYHYNEQFF
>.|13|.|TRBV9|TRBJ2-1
TGTGCCAGCGACACGGATGGGGTCAATGAGCAGTTCTTC
CASDTDGVNEQFF
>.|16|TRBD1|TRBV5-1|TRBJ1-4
TGCGCCAGCAGCCGACAGGGAATGTCTACTAATGAAAAACTGTTTTTT
CASSRQGMSTNEKLFF
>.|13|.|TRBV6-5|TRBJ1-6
TGTGCCAGCAGGTCACATCCCAATTCACCCCTCCACTTT
CASRSHPNSPLHF
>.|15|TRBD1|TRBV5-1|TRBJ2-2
TGCGCCAGCAGCTGGGACAGAATCTCCACCGGGGAGCTGTTTTTT
CASSWDRISTGELFF
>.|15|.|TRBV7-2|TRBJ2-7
TGTGCCAGCAGCTTAGATTCGGGCCGGTCCTACGAGCAGTACTTC
CASSLDSGRSYEQYF
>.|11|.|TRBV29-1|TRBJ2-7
TGCAGCGTTGGTTTTGGGGAAGAGCAGTACTTC
CSVGFGEEQYF
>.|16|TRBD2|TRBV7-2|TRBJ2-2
TGTGCCAGCAGCCCCCGACTAGCGGGAGGGCACGGGGAGCTGTTTTTT
CASSPRLAGGHGELFF
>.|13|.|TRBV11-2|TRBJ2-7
TGTGCCAGCAGCTTCGACAACTCCTACGAGCAGTACTTC
CASSFDNSYEQYF
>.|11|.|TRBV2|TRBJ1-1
TGTGCCAGCAGTGAACCCACTGAAGCTTTCTTT
CASSEPTEAFF
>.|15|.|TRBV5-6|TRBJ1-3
TGTGCCAGCAGCTTGGCGGCCGTTTCGGGAAACACCATATATTTT
CASSLAAVSGNTIYF
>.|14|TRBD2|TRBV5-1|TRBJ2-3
TGCGCCAGCAGCTCGGGACTAGCGGGCACTACGCAGTATTTT
CASSSGLAGTTQYF
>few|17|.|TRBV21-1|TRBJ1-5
TGTGCCAGCAGCAGCTCGACCGGGATCTATAGCAATCAGCCCCAGCATTTT
CASSSSTGIYSNQPQHF
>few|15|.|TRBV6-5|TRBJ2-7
TGTGCCACCGCCAGCCAACAGGGTCCAACCTACGAGCAGTACTTC
CATASQQGPTYEQYF